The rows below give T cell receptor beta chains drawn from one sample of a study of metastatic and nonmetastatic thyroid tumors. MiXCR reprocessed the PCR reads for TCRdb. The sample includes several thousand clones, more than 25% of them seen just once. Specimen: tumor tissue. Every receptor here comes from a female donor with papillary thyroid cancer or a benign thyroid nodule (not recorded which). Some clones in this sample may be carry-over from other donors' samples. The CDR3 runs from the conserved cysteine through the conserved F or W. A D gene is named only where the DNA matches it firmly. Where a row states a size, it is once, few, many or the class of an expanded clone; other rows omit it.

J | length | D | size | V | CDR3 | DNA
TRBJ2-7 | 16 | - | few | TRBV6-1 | CASSERFRGNSYEQYF | TGTGCCAGCAGTGAAAGATTTCGTGGGAATTCCTACGAGCAGTACTTC
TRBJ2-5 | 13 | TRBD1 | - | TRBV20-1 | CSAAGQELETQYF | TGCAGTGCCGCGGGACAGGAGTTGGAGACCCAGTACTTC
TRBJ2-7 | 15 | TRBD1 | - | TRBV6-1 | CASRVRQGAGYEQYF | TGTGCCAGCAGAGTTCGACAGGGGGCAGGTTACGAGCAGTACTTC
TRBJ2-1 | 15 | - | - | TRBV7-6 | CASSLYTGSTNEQFF | TGTGCCAGCAGCTTATATACGGGATCGACGAATGAGCAGTTCTTC
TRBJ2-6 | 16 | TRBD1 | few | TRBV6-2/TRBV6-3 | CASSPTGGSGANVLTF | TGTGCCAGCAGTCCTACAGGGGGCTCTGGGGCCAACGTCCTGACTTTC
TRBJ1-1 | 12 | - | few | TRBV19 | CASTRGPRELFF | TGTGCCAGTACCCGGGGGCCCCGTGAGCTTTTTTTT
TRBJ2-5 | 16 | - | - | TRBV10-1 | CASSERASWYQETQNF | TGCGCCAGCAGTGAGCGCGCTAGCTGGTACCAAGAGACCCAGAACTTC
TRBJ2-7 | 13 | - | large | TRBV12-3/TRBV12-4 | CASSFSRAAEQYF | TGTGCCAGCAGTTTTAGTAGAGCAGCCGAGCAGTACTTC
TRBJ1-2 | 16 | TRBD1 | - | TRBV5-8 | CASSNRDREVGYGYTF | TGTGCCAGCAGCAACCGGGACAGGGAAGTTGGCTATGGCTACACCTTC
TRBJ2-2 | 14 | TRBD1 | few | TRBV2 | CASRRDRVTGELFF | TGTGCCAGCAGAAGGGACAGGGTCACCGGGGAGCTGTTTTTT
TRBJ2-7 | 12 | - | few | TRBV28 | CASSWGWYEQYF | TGTGCCAGCAGTTGGGGGTGGTACGAGCAGTACTTC
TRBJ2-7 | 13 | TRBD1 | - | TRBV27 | CASRWTGVYEQYF | TGTGCCAGCAGATGGACAGGGGTCTACGAGCAGTACTTC
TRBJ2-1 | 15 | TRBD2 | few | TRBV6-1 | CASSHQTSGINEQFF | TGTGCCAGCAGCCATCAGACTAGCGGGATCAATGAGCAGTTCTTC
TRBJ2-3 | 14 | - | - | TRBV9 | CASSVELGEDTQYF | TGTGCCAGCAGCGTTGAGTTAGGAGAAGATACGCAGTATTTT
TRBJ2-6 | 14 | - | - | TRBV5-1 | CASSDGSGANVLTF | TGCGCCAGCAGTGATGGCTCTGGGGCCAACGTCCTGACTTTC
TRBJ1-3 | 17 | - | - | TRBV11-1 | CASSPTDFDGSGNTIYF | TGTGCCAGCAGCCCGACGGACTTTGACGGATCTGGAAACACCATATATTTT
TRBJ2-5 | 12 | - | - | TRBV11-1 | CASSSGGGVLDF | TGTGCCAGCAGCTCGGGTGGCGGGGTCTTGGACTTC
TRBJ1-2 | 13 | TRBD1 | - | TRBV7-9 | CASSRDRAECYTF | TGTGCCAGCAGTCGGGACAGGGCGGAGTGCTACACCTTC
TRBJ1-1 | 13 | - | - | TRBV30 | CAWSVGVNTEAFF | TGTGCCTGGAGTGTAGGAGTGAACACCGAAGCTTTCTTT
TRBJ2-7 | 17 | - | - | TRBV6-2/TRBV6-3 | CASSYSMGAGSSYEQYF | TGTGCCAGCAGTTACTCGATGGGGGCAGGGTCCTCCTACGAGCAGTACTTC
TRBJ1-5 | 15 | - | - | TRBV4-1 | CASRLDQVGNQPQHF | TGCGCCAGCAGGTTAGACCAGGTGGGCAATCAGCCCCAGCATTTT
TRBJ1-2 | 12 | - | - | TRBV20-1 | CSARDGPDGYTF | TGCAGTGCTAGAGATGGCCCTGATGGCTACACCTTC
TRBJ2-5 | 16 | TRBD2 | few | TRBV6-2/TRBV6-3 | CASSLGTSGMGETQYF | TGTGCCAGCAGTCTGGGGACTAGCGGGATGGGGGAGACCCAGTACTTC
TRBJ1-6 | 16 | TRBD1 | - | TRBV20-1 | CSARDSRTGSGSPLHF | TGCAGTGCTAGAGATTCTAGGACAGGGAGCGGTTCACCCCTCCACTTT
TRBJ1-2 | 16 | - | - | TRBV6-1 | CASSGLGGRTSYGYTF | TGTGCCAGCAGTGGTCTCGGAGGACGGACCTCTTATGGCTACACCTTC
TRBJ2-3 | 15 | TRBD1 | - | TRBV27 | CASSFWDRATDTQYF | TGTGCCAGCAGTTTTTGGGACAGGGCAACAGATACGCAGTATTTT
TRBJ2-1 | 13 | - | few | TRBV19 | CASSISGNNEQFF | TGTGCCAGTAGTATTAGCGGCAACAATGAGCAGTTCTTC
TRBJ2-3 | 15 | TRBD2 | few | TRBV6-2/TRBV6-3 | CASTDRREGHNTQYF | TGTGCCAGCACAGATCGGCGGGAGGGCCACAATACGCAGTATTTT
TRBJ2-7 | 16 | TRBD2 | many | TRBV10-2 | CASSEFRAGSYYEQCF | TGCGCCAGCAGTGAGTTTCGAGCGGGATCATACTACGAGCAGTGCTTC
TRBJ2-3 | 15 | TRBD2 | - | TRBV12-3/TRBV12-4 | CASSSTSGSADTQYF | TGTGCCAGCAGTTCGACTAGCGGGAGTGCAGATACGCAGTATTTT
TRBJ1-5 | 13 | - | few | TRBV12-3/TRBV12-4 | CASSLGQRQPQHF | TGTGCCAGCAGCTTAGGGCAGCGTCAGCCCCAGCATTTT
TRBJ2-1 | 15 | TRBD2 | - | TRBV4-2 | CASSQGRGLAGEYFF | TGTGCCAGCAGCCAAGGGAGAGGACTAGCGGGAGAATACTTCTTC
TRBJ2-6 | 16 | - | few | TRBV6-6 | CASSYSRGAGANVLTF | TGTGCCAGCAGTTACTCGCGAGGGGCTGGGGCCAACGTCCTGACTTTC
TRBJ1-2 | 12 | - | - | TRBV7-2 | CASSLENGGYTF | TGTGCCAGCAGCTTAGAGAATGGAGGCTACACCTTC
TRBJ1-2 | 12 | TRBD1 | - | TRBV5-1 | CASSFRQGGYTF | TGCGCCAGCAGCTTTCGACAGGGTGGCTACACCTTC
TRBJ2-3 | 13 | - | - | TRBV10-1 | CASSEVLTDTQYF | TGCGCCAGCAGTGAGGTCTTGACAGATACGCAGTATTTT
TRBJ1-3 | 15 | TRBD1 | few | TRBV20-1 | CSARVPDRSGNTIYF | TGCAGTGCTAGAGTCCCGGACAGGTCTGGAAACACCATATATTTT
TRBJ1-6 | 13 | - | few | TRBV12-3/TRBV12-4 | CASSYRINSPLHF | TGTGCCAGCAGTTACAGAATTAATTCACCCCTCCACTTT
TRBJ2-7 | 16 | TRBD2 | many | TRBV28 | CASFATLAGDYYEQYF | TGTGCCAGCTTCGCGACCTTAGCGGGGGATTACTACGAGCAGTACTTC
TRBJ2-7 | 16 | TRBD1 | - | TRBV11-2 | CASTSQGLTGSYEQYF | TGTGCCAGCACCTCTCAAGGTTTGACAGGGTCCTACGAGCAGTACTTC
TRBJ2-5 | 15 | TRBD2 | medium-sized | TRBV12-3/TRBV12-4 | CASTLGLAGVETQYF | TGTGCCAGCACCCTAGGACTAGCGGGAGTAGAGACCCAGTACTTC
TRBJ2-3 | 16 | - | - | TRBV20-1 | CSARAAGIGLTDTQYF | TGCAGTGCTAGAGCCGCGGGGATAGGTCTCACAGATACGCAGTATTTT
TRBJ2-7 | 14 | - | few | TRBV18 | CASSPDSIGDEQYF | TGTGCCAGCTCTCCTGACAGCATTGGCGACGAGCAGTACTTC
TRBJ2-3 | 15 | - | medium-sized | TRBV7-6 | CASSLLGGREDTQYF | TGTGCCAGCAGCTTGCTCGGGGGGCGCGAAGATACGCAGTATTTT
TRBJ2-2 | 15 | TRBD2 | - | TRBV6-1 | CASRRLAGVTGELFF | TGTGCCAGCAGAAGACTAGCGGGAGTTACCGGGGAGCTGTTTTTT